Given below is one T cell receptor (beta chain) in context. No antigen is known for it. CDR1 and CDR2 (germline): LGHNA, YSLEER. The CDR3 extends over 19 amino acids. Trimming took 0 bases from V and 5 from J; bases not matched to a gene: 14. The record originates from a study of T cells in Graves' hyperthyroidism and ophthalmopathy. The wider study: Peripheral blood was taken when the disease was first diagnosed, before any treatment began.

Clinical symptoms, serum thyroxine and TRAb, thyroid ultrasound and orbital computed tomography together formed the diagnostic basis. General observations from the study: Most thyroid clonotypes that were expanded above 0.001 also turned up in blood.

Amplified regions were TCR beta CDR3 sequences from RNA transcripts. Using the HTBI primer set, a first-round RT-PCR was run on the TCR CDR3. TCRdb redid the calling of the multiplex PCR reads with MiXCR, one entry per CDR3 protein. This table holds nearly 250,000 distinct CDR3 sequences, 16% found once. Sequencing used blood. The sequence was obtained from a woman under 30 with Graves' ophthalmopathy. V usage is TRBV4-3 and J usage is TRBJ2-1; TRBD2 matches 9 bases. CDR3 sequence (DNA): TGCGCCAGCAGCCAAGATCCCCCACTAAGCGGGAGGCCGAACAATGAGCAGTTCTTC. As protein: CASSQDPPLSGRPNNEQFF.